This T cell receptor (beta chain) appears in the sequencing data of a study of blood T cell repertoires in COVID-19. Study-level background: Sites across the United States, Italy and Spain contributed samples from acute and convalescent COVID-19. Sample material is recorded as cDNA or gDNA derived from T cells, B-cell-depleted T cells, or PBMCs.

Trimming cost V 0 bases and J 4 bases, with 16 bases left between them. Germline loops: CDR1 SGHRS, CDR2 YFSETQ. CDR3 length equals 17 residues. As handled by the study authors: It was from reference gene primer amplification that nucleated cell counts were estimated. TCRdb's table, derived via immunoSEQ multiplex PCR, lists solely in-frame clones and lacks some. The DNA was the basis for D and trimming; V, J and clone size are from that table. The profile shows around 21,000 clones, more than 70% of them singletons. Material: peripheral blood. This TCR came from a man aged 40-49 years with acute or convalescent COVID-19. The chain carries TRBV5-1 and TRBJ2-2; the D is unclear. The CDR3: CASSLAIGRPFTGELFF. CDR3 DNA sequence: TGCGCCAGCAGCTTGGCCATTGGCAGGCCATTCACCGGGGAGCTGTTTTTT.